A selection of T cell receptor beta chains follows, all from one sample in a study of T cell repertoires in cytomegalovirus infection. TCRdb ran MiXCR on the reads and lists one entry per CDR3 protein. The repertoire consists of about 140,000 distinct CDR3 sequences, with about 6.1% occurring once and the leading ten covering approximately 18%. The material sequenced was PBMCs. These receptors all stem from a human donor in good health (CMV status not recorded). Some clones in this sample may be carry-over from other donors' samples. CDR3s include the opening cysteine and the closing phenylalanine or tryptophan. Fields, in order: clone size, D gene, V gene, J gene, CDR3 protein, CDR3 DNA. The D gene is left open where the match is weak. The size field is filled for only some rows; it gives once, few, many or a size class.

many	-	TRBV6-5	TRBJ1-1	CASSYSGSGQNTEAFF	TGTGCCAGCAGTTACTCTGGATCAGGGCAGAACACTGAAGCTTTCTTT
few	-	TRBV12-3/TRBV12-4	TRBJ2-4	CASSLFNRAGAKNIQYF	TGTGCCAGCAGTTTGTTTAACAGGGCGGGAGCCAAAAACATTCAGTACTTC
many	TRBD2	TRBV7-9	TRBJ2-3	CASSSPRRGGQDTQYF	TGTGCCAGCAGCTCCCCCCGGCGGGGGGGCCAGGATACGCAGTATTTT
many	TRBD2	TRBV2	TRBJ2-3	CASRTSGGATDTQYF	TGTGCCAGCAGGACTAGCGGGGGGGCGACAGATACGCAGTATTTT
many	-	TRBV20-1	TRBJ2-1	CSARGPQGGMGEQFF	TGCAGTGCTAGAGGACCCCAGGGGGGCATGGGTGAGCAGTTCTTC
few	-	TRBV5-1	TRBJ2-3	CASMITDTQYF	TGCGCCAGCATGATCACAGATACGCAGTATTTT
many	-	TRBV3-1	TRBJ2-4	CASSQETGGTQYF	TGTGCCAGCAGCCAAGAAACCGGGGGAACTCAGTACTTC
many	-	TRBV6-2/TRBV6-3	TRBJ1-5	CASRTLNQPQHF	TGTGCCAGCAGGACCCTTAATCAGCCCCAGCATTTT
-	-	TRBV20-1	TRBJ1-6	CSARTGSGSPYNSPLHF	TGCAGTGCTAGAACGGGGTCAGGTAGCCCCTATAATTCACCCCTCCACTTT
many	TRBD1	TRBV7-2	TRBJ2-7	CASSLALGQGYEQYF	TGTGCCAGCAGCTTAGCCTTGGGACAGGGTTACGAGCAGTACTTC
-	-	TRBV6-5	TRBJ2-7	CASRNVNEQYF	TGTGCCAGCAGGAACGTCAACGAGCAGTACTTC
many	TRBD1	TRBV7-2	TRBJ1-6	CASSTGTDNSPLHF	TGTGCCAGCAGCACCGGGACAGACAATTCACCCCTCCACTTT
many	-	TRBV5-4	TRBJ2-5	CASSSGRKTGTKETQYF	TGTGCCAGCAGCTCGGGGCGAAAGACAGGGACTAAAGAGACCCAGTACTTC
many	-	TRBV29-1	TRBJ2-1	CSVARVGGSEQFF	TGCAGCGTTGCCAGGGTTGGTGGTAGTGAGCAGTTCTTC
-	TRBD1	TRBV4-1	TRBJ1-4	CASSSPGQGISEKLFF	TGCGCCAGCAGCTCTCCGGGACAGGGTATCTCTGAAAAACTGTTTTTT
few	TRBD2	TRBV5-4	TRBJ2-3	CASSSGTSRSTDTQYF	TGTGCCAGCAGCTCCGGGACTAGCAGGAGCACAGATACGCAGTATTTT